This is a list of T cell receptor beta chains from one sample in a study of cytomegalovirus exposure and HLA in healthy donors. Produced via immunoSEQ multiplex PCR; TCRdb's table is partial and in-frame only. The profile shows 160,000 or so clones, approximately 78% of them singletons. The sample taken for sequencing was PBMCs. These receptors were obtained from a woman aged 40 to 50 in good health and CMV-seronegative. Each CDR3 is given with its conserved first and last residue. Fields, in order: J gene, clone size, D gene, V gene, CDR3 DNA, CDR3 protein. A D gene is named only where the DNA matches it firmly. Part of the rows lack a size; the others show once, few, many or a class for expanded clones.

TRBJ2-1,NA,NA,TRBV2,TGTGCCAGCACCGATAGCGGAGGGCGCCAGTTCTTC,CASTDSGGRQFF
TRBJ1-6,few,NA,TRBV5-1,TGCGCCAGCAGCCCCAGCGGGTTGGATAATTCACCCCTCCACTTT,CASSPSGLDNSPLHF
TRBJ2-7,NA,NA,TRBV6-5,TGTGCCAGCAGTTACCTGGGGGGTTACGAGCAGTACTTC,CASSYLGGYEQYF
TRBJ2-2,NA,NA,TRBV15,TGTGCCACCAGCAGAGACGGAGGCGGGGAGCTGTTTTTT,CATSRDGGGELFF
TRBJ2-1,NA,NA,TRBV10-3,TGTGCCATCAGTGACGGGGGGCTGGGGAATGAGCAGTTCTTC,CAISDGGLGNEQFF
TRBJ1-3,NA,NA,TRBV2,TGTGCCAGCAGTGAAGCCCCTCGGGGCAGGGAGGACACCATATATTTT,CASSEAPRGREDTIYF
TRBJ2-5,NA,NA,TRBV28,TGTGCCAGCAGCGCCCCCAGGGGACCCCAAGAGACCCAGTACTTC,CASSAPRGPQETQYF
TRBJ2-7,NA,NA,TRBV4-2,TGTGCCAGCAGCCAAGCGGGGGGCCGCTCCTACGAGCAGTACTTC,CASSQAGGRSYEQYF
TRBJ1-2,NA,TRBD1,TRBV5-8,TGTGCCAGCAGCTTATACCAGGGACAGTCCGCTAACTATGGCTACACCTTC,CASSLYQGQSANYGYTF
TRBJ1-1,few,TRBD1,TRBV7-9,TGTGCCAGCAGCACCCAACAGGGGGCGCTGAACACTGAAGCTTTCTTT,CASSTQQGALNTEAFF
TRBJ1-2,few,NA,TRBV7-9,TGTGCCAGCAGCTCTGGGACATACAACTATGGCTACACCTTC,CASSSGTYNYGYTF
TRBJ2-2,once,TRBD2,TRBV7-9,TGTGCCAGCAGTCTCGGACTAGCGGGGACGAACACCGGGGAGCTGTTTTTT,CASSLGLAGTNTGELFF
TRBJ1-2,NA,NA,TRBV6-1,TGTGCCAGCAGTGAAGGAGTCCGCGGCTACACCTTC,CASSEGVRGYTF
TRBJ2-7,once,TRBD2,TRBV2,TGTGCCAGCAGTGATTCTAGCGGGGGGAGGTACGAGCAGTACTTC,CASSDSSGGRYEQYF
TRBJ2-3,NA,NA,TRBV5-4,TGTGCCAGCAGCTACACCCGGGACTCTAGCACAGATACGCAGTATTTT,CASSYTRDSSTDTQYF
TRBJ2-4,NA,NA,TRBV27,TGTGCCAGCAGATCATTGGGGGGAGCCAAAAACATTCAGTACTTC,CASRSLGGAKNIQYF
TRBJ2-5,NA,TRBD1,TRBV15,TGTGCCACCAGCAGATCCGGGACAGGACAAGAGACCCAGTACTTC,CATSRSGTGQETQYF
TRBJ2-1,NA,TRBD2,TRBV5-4,TGTGCCAGCAGCAAGCGGGGGGGCCACCATGAGCAGTTCTTC,CASSKRGGHHEQFF
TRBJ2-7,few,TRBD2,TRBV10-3,TGTGCCATCAGCTCCTTTGGACTAGCTTACGAGCAGTACTTC,CAISSFGLAYEQYF
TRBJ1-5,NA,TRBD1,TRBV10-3,TGTGCCATCGGGACAGCCCGGGACAATCAGCCCCAGCATTTT,CAIGTARDNQPQHF
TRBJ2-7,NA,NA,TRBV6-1,TGTGCCAGCATTTTAAGGCAGGGGAGTTTTAACGAGCAGTACTTC,CASILRQGSFNEQYF
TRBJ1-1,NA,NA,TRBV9,TGTGCCAGCAGCCGAGACAGTCGGGCTGAAGCTTTCTTT,CASSRDSRAEAFF
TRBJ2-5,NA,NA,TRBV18,TGTGCCAGCTCACCAGGACTAGGGGGTGAGACCCAGTACTTC,CASSPGLGGETQYF
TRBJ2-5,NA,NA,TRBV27,TGTGCCAGCAGTCGGACCGGGGGTCAAGAGACCCAGTACTTC,CASSRTGGQETQYF
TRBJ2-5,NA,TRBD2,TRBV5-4,TGTGCCAGCAGCTCCCCGGGAGGGCCGAAGACCCAGTACTTC,CASSSPGGPKTQYF
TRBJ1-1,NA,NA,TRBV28,TGTGCCAGCAGTTTCATCGGGACGGGGGTGAACACTGAAGCTTTCTTT,CASSFIGTGVNTEAFF
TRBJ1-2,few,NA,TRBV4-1,TGCGCCAGCAGCCAAGTCGGGGTCGGCTACACCTTC,CASSQVGVGYTF
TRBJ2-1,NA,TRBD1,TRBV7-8,TGTGCCAGCAGCTACCAAAGGAGACAGGGGGCCTTGAATGAGCAGTTCTTC,CASSYQRRQGALNEQFF
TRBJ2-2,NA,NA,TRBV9,TGTGCCAGCAGCGTAGCTACTACCTTGGGTGGCCCCGGGGAGCTGTTTTTT,CASSVATTLGGPGELFF
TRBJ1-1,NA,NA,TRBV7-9,TGTGCCAGCAGCTTAGCTGGGGGCCGGGCTATGAACACTGAAGCTTTCTTT,CASSLAGGRAMNTEAFF
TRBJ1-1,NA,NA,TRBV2,TGTGCCAGCAGTGATACTAGGGTCACTGAAGCTTTCTTT,CASSDTRVTEAFF